A single T cell receptor (beta chain) is shown here with its context. Its cognate antigen is unknown. With 5 bases removed from V and 2 bases from J, the gap between germline ends came to 10 bases. The CDR3 length is 13 residues. From germline, CDR1 is MDHEN and CDR2 SYDVKM. The table came from immunoSEQ multiplex PCR; TCRdb's copy has only in-frame clones and leaves some out. The sample records around 2.5 million clones, roughly 93% being singletons. This specimen comes from a study of shared clonotypes between healthy human individuals. Study-level findings and limits: A reduction in generation probabilities was seen for non-shared clonotypes relative to those shared by all four donors.

Recent acute infections and vaccinations were absent in the healthy HIV-negative adult donors. Sequenced input: naive CD4+ T cells from PBMCs. Subset described: CD45RA+ positively selected. The chain links TRBV28 to TRBJ2-7; D is ambiguous. This clonotype was obtained from a man between 18 and 29 years old in good health. Some clones in this sample may be carry-over from other donors' samples. CDR3 DNA sequence: TGTGCCAGCAGTACCTCGTCCCCCTACGAGCAGTACTTC. Protein product: CASSTSSPYEQYF.